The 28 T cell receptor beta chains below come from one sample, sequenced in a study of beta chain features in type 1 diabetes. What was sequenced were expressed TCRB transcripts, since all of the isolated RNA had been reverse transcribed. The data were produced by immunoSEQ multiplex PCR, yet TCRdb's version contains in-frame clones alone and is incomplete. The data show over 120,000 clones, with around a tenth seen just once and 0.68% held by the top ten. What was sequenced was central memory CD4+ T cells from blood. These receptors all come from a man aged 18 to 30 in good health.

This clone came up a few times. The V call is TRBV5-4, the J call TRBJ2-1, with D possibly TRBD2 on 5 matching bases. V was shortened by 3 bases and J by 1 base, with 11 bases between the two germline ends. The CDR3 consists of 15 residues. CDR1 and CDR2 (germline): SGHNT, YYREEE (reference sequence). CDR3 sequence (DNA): TGTGCCAGCAGCTACAACAGAGGGTCCTACAATGAGCAGTTCTTC. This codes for CASSYNRGSYNEQFF. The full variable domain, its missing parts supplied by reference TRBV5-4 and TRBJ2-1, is ETGVTQSPTHLIKTRGQQVTLRCSSQSGHNTVSWYQQALGQGPQFIFQYYREEENGRGNFPPRFSGLQFPNYSSELNVNALELDDSALYLCASSYNRGSYNEQFFGPGTRLTVL.

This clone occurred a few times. CDR3 amino acids: CASSKERRDTSYEQYF. The DNA for the CDR3 is TGTGCCAGCAGCAAAGAGAGACGGGACACCTCCTACGAGCAGTACTTC. This rearrangement joins TRBV21-1 to TRBJ2-7; the DNA was not compared with TRBD1, the D call given in the table. TRBV21-1 corresponds to a pseudogene. This CDR3 has 16 amino acids.

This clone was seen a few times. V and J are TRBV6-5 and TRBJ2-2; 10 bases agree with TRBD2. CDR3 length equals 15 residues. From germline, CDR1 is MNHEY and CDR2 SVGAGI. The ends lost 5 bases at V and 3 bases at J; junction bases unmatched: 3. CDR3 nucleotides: TGTGCCAGCAGTCCCCTAGCGGGGGACACCGGGGAGCTGTTTTTT. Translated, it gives CASSPLAGDTGELFF.

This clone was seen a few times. CDR3 in amino acids: CASSQVGAGNEQFF. The CDR3 nucleotides read TGTGCCAGCAGCCAAGTTGGGGCCGGCAATGAGCAGTTCTTC. This chain links TRBV14 with TRBJ2-1, with D maybe TRBD1 (5 bases). Trimming pared 1 base from V and 6 bases from J, leaving 10 bases between. In germline, CDR1 is SGHDN, CDR2 FVKESK. The CDR3 is made up of 14 amino acids.

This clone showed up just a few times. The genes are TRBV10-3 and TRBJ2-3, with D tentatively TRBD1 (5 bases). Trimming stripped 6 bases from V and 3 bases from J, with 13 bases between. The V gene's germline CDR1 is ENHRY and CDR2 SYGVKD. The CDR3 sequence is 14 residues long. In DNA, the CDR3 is TGTGCCATCAGGGGGATCGACAGTACAGATACGCAGTATTTT. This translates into CAIRGIDSTDTQYF.

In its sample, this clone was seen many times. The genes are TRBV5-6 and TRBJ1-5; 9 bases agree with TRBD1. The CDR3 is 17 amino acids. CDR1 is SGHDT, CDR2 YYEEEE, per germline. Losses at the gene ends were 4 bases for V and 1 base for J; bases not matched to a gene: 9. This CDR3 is CASSRRDRVRSNQPQHF. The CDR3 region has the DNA TGTGCCAGCAGCCGACGGGACAGGGTCCGAAGCAATCAGCCCCAGCATTTT.

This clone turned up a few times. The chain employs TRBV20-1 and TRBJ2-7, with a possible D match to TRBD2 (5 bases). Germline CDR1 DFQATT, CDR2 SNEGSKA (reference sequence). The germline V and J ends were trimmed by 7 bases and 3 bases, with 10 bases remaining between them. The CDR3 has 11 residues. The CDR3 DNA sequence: TGCAGTGTGGGTCGGGGCTACGAGCAGTACTTC. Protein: CSVGRGYEQYF.

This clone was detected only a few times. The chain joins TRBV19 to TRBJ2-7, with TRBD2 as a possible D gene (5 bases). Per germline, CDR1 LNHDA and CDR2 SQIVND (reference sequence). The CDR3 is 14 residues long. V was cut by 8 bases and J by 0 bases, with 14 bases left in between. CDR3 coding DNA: TGTGCCAGTGTTGATCCGGGAAACTCCTACGAGCAGTACTTC. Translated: CASVDPGNSYEQYF.

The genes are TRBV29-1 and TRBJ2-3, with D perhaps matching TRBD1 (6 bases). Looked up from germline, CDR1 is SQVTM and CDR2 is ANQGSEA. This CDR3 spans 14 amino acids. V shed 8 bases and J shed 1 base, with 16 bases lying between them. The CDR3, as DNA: TGCAGCTCTGCCGGGGCAGGGGGCACAGATACGCAGTATTTT. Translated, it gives CSSAGAGGTDTQYF.

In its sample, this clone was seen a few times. The CDR3 nucleotides read TGTGCCAGCAGCTACGCGGACAGGGCCACCGGGGAGCTGTTTTTT. Encoded protein: CASSYADRATGELFF. The V gene is TRBV7-2, the J gene TRBJ2-2, with TRBD1 matching over 8 bases. Germline CDR1 is SGHTA and CDR2 is FQGNSA. There are 15 residues in the CDR3. V was clipped by 4 bases and J by 4 bases; unmatched bases: 5.

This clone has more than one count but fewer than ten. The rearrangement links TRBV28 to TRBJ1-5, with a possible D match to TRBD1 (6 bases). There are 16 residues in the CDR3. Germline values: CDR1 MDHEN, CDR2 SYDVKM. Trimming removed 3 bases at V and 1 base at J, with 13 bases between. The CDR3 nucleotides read TGTGCCAGCAGTTTCCGGGGGGGGGCGAGCAATCAGCCCCAGCATTTT. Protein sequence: CASSFRGGASNQPQHF.

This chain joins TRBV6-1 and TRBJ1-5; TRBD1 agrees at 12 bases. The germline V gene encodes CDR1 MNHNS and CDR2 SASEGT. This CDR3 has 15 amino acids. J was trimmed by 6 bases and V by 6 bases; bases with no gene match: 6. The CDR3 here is CASRGQGAGSQPQHF. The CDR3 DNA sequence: TGTGCCAGCAGGGGACAGGGGGCTGGAAGTCAGCCCCAGCATTTT.

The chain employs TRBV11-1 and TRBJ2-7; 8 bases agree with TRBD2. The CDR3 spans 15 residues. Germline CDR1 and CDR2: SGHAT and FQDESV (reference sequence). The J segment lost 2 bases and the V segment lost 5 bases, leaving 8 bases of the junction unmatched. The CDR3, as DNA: TGTGCCAGCAGCCGAGTAGACGGGGGGGCCTACGAGCAGTACTTC. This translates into CASSRVDGGAYEQYF.

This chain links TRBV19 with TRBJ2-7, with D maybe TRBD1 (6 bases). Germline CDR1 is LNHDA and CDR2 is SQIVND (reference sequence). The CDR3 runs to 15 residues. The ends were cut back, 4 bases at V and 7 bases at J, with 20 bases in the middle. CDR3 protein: CASSNSGTQAGEQYF. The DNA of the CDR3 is TGTGCCAGTAGTAACTCCGGGACACAGGCAGGGGAGCAGTACTTC.

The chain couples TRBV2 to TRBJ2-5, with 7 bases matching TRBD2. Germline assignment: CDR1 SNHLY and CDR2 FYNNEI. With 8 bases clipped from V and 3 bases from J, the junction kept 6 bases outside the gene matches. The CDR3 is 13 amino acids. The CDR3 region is CASAPGGKETQYF. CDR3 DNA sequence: TGTGCCAGCGCGCCGGGGGGTAAAGAGACCCAGTACTTC.

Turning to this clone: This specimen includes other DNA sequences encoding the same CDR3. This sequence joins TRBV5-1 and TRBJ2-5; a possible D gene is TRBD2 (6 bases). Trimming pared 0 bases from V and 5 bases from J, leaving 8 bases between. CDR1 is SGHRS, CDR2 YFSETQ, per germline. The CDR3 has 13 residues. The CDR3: CASSLGAGETQYF. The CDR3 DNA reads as TGCGCCAGCAGCTTGGGCGCGGGGGAGACCCAGTACTTC.

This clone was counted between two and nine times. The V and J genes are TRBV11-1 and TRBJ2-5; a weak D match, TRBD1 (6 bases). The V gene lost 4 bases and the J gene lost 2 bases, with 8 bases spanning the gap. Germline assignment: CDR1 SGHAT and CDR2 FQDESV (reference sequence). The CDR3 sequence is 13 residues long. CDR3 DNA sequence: TGTGCCAGCAGCTCAGACAGGCAAGAGACCCAGTACTTC. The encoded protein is CASSSDRQETQYF. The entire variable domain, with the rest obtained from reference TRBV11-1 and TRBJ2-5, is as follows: EAEVAQSPRYKITEKSQAVAFWCDPISGHATLYWYRQILGQGPELLVQFQDESVVDDSQLPKDRFSAERLKGVDSTLKIQPAELGDSAMYLCASSSDRQETQYFGPGTRLLVL.

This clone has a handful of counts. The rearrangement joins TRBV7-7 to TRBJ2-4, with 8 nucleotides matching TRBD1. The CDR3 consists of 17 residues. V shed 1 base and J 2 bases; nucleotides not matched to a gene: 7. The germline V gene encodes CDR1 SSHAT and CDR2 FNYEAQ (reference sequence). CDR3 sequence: CASSLVRDRSPKNIQYF. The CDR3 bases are TGTGCCAGCAGCTTAGTGAGGGACAGGTCCCCCAAAAACATTCAGTACTTC. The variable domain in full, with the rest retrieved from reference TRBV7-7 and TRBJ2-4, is GAGVSQSPRYKVTKRGQDVTLRCDPISSHATLYWYQQALGQGPEFLTYFNYEAQPDKSGLPSDRFSAERPEGSISTLTIQRTEQRDSAMYRCASSLVRDRSPKNIQYFGAGTRLSVL.

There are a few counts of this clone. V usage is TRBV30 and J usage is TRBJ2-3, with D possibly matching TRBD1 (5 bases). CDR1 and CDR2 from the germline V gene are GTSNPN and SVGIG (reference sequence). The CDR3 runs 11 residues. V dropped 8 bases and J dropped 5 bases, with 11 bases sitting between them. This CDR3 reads CAHRGRDTQYF. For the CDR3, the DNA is TGTGCCCATAGGGGTAGAGATACGCAGTATTTT.

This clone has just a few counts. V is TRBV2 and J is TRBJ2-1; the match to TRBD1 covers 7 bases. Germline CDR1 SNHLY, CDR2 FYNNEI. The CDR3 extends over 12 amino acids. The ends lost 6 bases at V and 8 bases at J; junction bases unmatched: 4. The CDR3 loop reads CASSRQGYEQFF. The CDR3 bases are TGTGCCAGCAGCCGACAGGGCTATGAGCAGTTCTTC.

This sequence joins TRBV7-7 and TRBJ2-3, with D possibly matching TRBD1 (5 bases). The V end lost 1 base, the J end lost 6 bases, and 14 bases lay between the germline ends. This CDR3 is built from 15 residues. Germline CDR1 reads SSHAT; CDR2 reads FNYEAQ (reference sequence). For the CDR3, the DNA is TGTGCCAGCAGCTTAGGAACCACAGGCGGCGATACGCAGTATTTT. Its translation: CASSLGTTGGDTQYF.

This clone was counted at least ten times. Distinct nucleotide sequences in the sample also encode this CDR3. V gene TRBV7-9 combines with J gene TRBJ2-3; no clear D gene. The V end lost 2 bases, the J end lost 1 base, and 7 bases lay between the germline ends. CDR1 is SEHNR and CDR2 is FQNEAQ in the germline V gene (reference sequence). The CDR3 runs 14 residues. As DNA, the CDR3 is TGTGCCAGCAGCTTATCAACAGGCACAGATACGCAGTATTTT. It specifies CASSLSTGTDTQYF.

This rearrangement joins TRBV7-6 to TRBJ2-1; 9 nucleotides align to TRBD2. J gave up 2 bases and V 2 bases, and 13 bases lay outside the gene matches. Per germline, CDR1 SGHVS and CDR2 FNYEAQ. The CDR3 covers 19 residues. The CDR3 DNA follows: TGTGCCAGCAGCTTACTTGGCGGGGGGGGATATACCCCCTACAATGAGCAGTTCTTC. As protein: CASSLLGGGGYTPYNEQFF.

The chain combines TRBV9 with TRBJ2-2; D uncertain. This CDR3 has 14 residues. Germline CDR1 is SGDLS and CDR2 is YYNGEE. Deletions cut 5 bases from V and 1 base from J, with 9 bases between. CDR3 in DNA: TGTGCCAGCAGGGCAAACCGGAACACCGGGGAGCTGTTTTTT. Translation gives CASRANRNTGELFF.

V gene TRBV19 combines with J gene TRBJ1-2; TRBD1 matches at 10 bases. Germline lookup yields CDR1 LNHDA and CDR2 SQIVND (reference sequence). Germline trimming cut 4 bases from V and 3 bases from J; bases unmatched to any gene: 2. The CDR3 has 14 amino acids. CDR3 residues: CASSTTGGDYGYTF. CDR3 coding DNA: TGTGCCAGTAGTACGACAGGGGGCGACTATGGCTACACCTTC.

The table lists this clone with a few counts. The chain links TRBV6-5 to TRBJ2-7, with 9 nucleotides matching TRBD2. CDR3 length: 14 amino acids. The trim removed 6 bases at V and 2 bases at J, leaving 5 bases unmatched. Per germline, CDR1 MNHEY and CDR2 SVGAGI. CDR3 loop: CASRPAGGPYEQYF. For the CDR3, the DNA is TGTGCCAGCAGACCTGCGGGGGGGCCCTACGAGCAGTACTTC.

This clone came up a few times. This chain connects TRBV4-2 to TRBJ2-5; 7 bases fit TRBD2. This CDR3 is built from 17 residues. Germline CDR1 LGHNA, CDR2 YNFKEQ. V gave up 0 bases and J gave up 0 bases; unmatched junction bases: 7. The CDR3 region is CASSQDYLAEYQETQYF. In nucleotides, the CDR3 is TGTGCCAGCAGCCAAGATTACCTAGCGGAGTACCAAGAGACCCAGTACTTC.

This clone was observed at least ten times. The CDR3 loop is CSVEDSGGKGYTF. In DNA form, the CDR3 reads TGCAGCGTTGAAGATTCCGGGGGTAAAGGCTACACCTTC. The chain recombines TRBV29-1 with TRBJ1-2; perhaps TRBD1 as D (5 bases). Trimming removed 0 bases from V and 8 bases from J, with 13 bases in between. CDR3 size: 13 residues. Germline lookup yields CDR1 SQVTM and CDR2 ANQGSEA.